This T cell receptor beta chain emerged from a study of response to subunit inactivated influenza vaccine listed by TCRdb under 2018. Broadly, across the study: Deep quantitative T cell receptor repertoire profiling was used in the study to track responses to a trivalent subunit inactivated influenza vaccine. The paper's findings and limits, for the study overall: According to the authors, only a limited number of new T cells may be recruited by each seasonal influenza vaccination.

Comment on this clonotype: It lacks a known antigen. Within one base of it there is no much larger clone, and no base qualities were kept.

Library method: RT-PCR. This sample was sequenced with an Illumina HiSeq 2500. TCRdb reprocessed the public reads (quality trimming at Q25 with fastp, clone calling with MiXCR) and kept in-frame beta chains. Records with the same CDR3 protein are collapsed into one entry carrying the most frequent genes and DNA. The sample data list roughly 190,000 distinct CDR3 sequences, and approximately 15% of these were observed just once. The ten biggest clones cover approximately 27% of the sample. CDR1 and CDR2, per the germline V gene, are LGHNA and YSLEER. The CDR3 runs 15 amino acids, cysteine and phenylalanine included. Of the read, only the CDR3 DNA is kept; its 45 bases are in frame from base 1. Trimming takes 4 bases off V and 8 bases off J; junction bases not matched to a gene: 8.

The sequence was collected from a man aged 45-65 years who received an inactivated influenza vaccine. Donor details come from another sample of the same person, matched by shared clones. The V and J segments used are TRBV4-3 and TRBJ2-1; 10 of the junction bases match TRBD2. The sample here was CD8+ T cells sorted from PBMCs, taken 4 to 6 days after vaccination. The CDR3 protein: CASSPSGSGNDEQFF. The nucleotide sequence reads TGCGCCAGCAGCCCTAGCGGGAGCGGCAACGATGAGCAGTTCTTC.